This TCR beta chain was identified during a study of CD8 T cells in Susac syndrome. Random hexamers were used to reverse transcribe an amount of about 0.45 to 1 ug RNA. Amplification of the TCR beta CDR3 was carried out by immunoSEQ multiplex PCR, which spanned a total of 54 Vbeta and 13 Jbeta segments. TCRdb reprocessed the immunoSEQ multiplex PCR reads via MiXCR and lists one record per CDR3 protein. The sample shows approximately 22,000 distinct CDR3 sequences, approximately 93% of them seen only once. This clonotype was seen a few times. In germline, CDR1 is MNHNY, CDR2 SVGAGI (reference sequence). The CDR3 runs to 13 residues. J lost 3 bases, V lost 5 bases, and 1 base had no gene match.

The receptor comes from a human donor in good health. The chain carries TRBV6-6 and TRBJ2-1; 7 bases map to TRBD1. The sequenced sample was CD8+ T cells from PBMCs. CDR3 residues: CASSRDSYNEQFF. Written as DNA, the CDR3 is TGTGCCAGCAGTCGGGACAGCTACAATGAGCAGTTCTTC.